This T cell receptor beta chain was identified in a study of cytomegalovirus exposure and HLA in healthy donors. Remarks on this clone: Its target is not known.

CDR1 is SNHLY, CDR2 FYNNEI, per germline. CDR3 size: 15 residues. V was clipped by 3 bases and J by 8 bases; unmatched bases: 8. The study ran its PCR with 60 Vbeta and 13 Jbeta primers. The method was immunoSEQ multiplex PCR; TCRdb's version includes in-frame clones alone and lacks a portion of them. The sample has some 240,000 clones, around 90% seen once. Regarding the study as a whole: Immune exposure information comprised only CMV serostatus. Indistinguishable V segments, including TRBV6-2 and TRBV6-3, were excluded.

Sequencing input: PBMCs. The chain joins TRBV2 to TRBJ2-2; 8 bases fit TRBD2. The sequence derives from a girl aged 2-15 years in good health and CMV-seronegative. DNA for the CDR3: TGTGCCAGCAGTGACCGCGGGGGGCCGAGGGGGGAGCTGTTTTTT. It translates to CASSDRGGPRGELFF. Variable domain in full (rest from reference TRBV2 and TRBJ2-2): EPEVTQTPSHQVTQMGQEVILRCVPISNHLYFYWYRQILGQKVEFLVSFYNNEISEKSEIFDDQFSVERPDGSNFTLKIRSTKLEDSAMYFCASSDRGGPRGELFFGEGSRLTVL.